This T cell receptor beta chain was observed in a study of shared clonotypes between healthy human individuals. On this clone: Its antigen remains unknown.

Study results and caveats: Among a few donors, roughly 5% of naive CD4 clonotypes were found in common. Larger richness was generally estimated for naive than memory subsets.

Sequencing was performed with immunoSEQ multiplex PCR; in TCRdb, only in-frame clones are kept and a portion is missing. This sample carries 2 million to 2.5 million clones, more than 85% of them seen once, and the ten largest clones take about 0.39%. The split of CD4+ cells yielded CD45RA+ naive and CD45RA-negative memory subsets. The sequence was obtained from a man younger than 35 in good health. Some clones in this sample may be carry-over from other donors' samples. The material sequenced was naive CD4+ T cells from PBMCs. Regarding subset: CD45RA+ positively selected.

The CDR3 loop reads CASRLGTSGNSQETQYF. In DNA, the CDR3 is TGTGCCAGCAGACTAGGGACTAGCGGAAATTCCCAAGAGACCCAGTACTTC. This chain uses TRBV2 with TRBJ2-5, with 11 bases that match TRBD2. The CDR3 consists of 17 residues. V was clipped by 6 bases and J by 1 base; unmatched bases: 10. Germline CDR1 is SNHLY and CDR2 is FYNNEI.